Here is one T cell receptor beta chain with its context. The data were obtained in a study of CD8 T cells in Susac syndrome. The CDR3 extends over 14 amino acids. Germline V lookup: CDR1 SEHNR, CDR2 FQNEAQ (reference sequence). The V end lost 5 bases, the J end lost 4 bases, and 15 bases lay between the germline ends. It was with random hexamers that 0.5 to 1 ug RNA was reverse transcribed. TCRdb recomputed calls from the immunoSEQ multiplex PCR reads with MiXCR, one row per CDR3 protein. The sample holds under 200,000 distinct CDR3 sequences, around 94% seen once. This sequence joins TRBV7-9 and TRBJ2-7; D tentatively reads TRBD1 or TRBD2 (5 bases each). The sample was CD4+ T cells from PBMCs. This sequence originates from a human donor in good health. CDR3 in DNA: TGTGCCAGCAGCCCCTGGGACCGAATTTACGAGCAGTACTTC. This sequence encodes CASSPWDRIYEQYF.